The 9 T cell receptor beta chains listed next were all sequenced from one sample in a study of technical replicates of blood from a few donors. Profiled with immunoSEQ multiplex PCR; TCRdb holds only in-frame clones, not every one. The sample gives 70,000 to 95,000 clones, approximately 97% of which show up once; approximately 0.2% is in the top ten. Sequences were obtained from T cells isolated from PBMCs. The receptors derive from a human donor in good health.

The V call is TRBV6-1, the J call TRBJ2-2, with TRBD2 matching over 8 bases. Trimming cost V 3 bases and J 3 bases; bases outside gene matches: 0. Germline V gives CDR1 MNHNS, CDR2 SASEGT. CDR3 length: 14 amino acids. CDR3 DNA sequence: TGTGCCAGCAGTGACGGGAGGGACACCGGGGAGCTGTTTTTT. As protein: CASSDGRDTGELFF.

The chain joins TRBV5-1 to TRBJ1-2, with TRBD1 identical over 7 bases. Germline CDR1 and CDR2: SGHRS and YFSETQ. V shed 5 bases, J shed 4 bases, and the junction held 8 bases outside the gene matches. This CDR3 contains 14 residues. The CDR3 bases are TGCGCCAGCAGTTCCCCGGGACAGCTCTATGGCTACACCTTC. It yields the protein CASSSPGQLYGYTF.

This chain joins TRBV30 and TRBJ2-7, with 9 nucleotides matching TRBD2. V trimming: 2 bases; J trimming: 5 bases; junction bases outside the gene matches: 10. Germline loops: CDR1 GTSNPN, CDR2 SVGIG (reference sequence). CDR3 length equals 15 residues. CDR3 coding DNA: TGTGCCTGGAGTTCTCGAGTAGCGGGGGTCGACGAGCAGTACTTC. Protein: CAWSSRVAGVDEQYF.

About this clone: Additional DNA sequences in this sample encode the identical CDR3. The rearrangement uses TRBV9 and TRBJ2-2; D remains unclear. From germline, CDR1 is SGDLS and CDR2 YYNGEE. V was shortened by 0 bases and J by 5 bases, with 5 bases between the two germline ends. The CDR3 extends over 13 amino acids. CDR3 bases: TGTGCCAGCAGCGTAGCTCGTACCGGGGAGCTGTTTTTT. This codes for CASSVARTGELFF.

This sequence joins TRBV5-1 and TRBJ2-4; 7 nucleotides agree with TRBD1. Germline lookup yields CDR1 SGHRS and CDR2 YFSETQ. Trimming at V came to 0 bases and at J to 8 bases, leaving 17 bases not matched to a gene. This CDR3 is built from 18 residues. CDR3 in DNA: TGCGCCAGCAGCTTGGCGATGACAGGGACCCGGGAATTTGACATTCAGTACTTC. Protein: CASSLAMTGTREFDIQYF.

The chain uses TRBV5-1 and TRBJ2-7; 8 bases fit TRBD2. The V and J ends lost 5 bases and 3 bases, in that order; junction bases with no gene match: 4. The CDR3 spans 13 residues. Germline V lookup: CDR1 SGHRS, CDR2 YFSETQ. DNA of the CDR3: TGCGCCAGCAGGGCGGGGGGAGACTACGAGCAGTACTTC. It yields the protein CASRAGGDYEQYF.

The rearrangement uses TRBV6-5 and TRBJ1-1, with unresolved D. This CDR3 spans 15 amino acids. Trimming cost V 6 bases and J 3 bases, with 17 bases left between them. Germline V gives CDR1 MNHEY, CDR2 SVGAGI. CDR3 sequence (DNA): TGTGCCAGCAGCCAAACGTTTGGAGGCCACACTGAAGCTTTCTTT. This codes for CASSQTFGGHTEAFF.

The genes are TRBV4-2 and TRBJ2-3; 12 positions match TRBD2. In germline, CDR1 is LGHNA, CDR2 YNFKEQ. V lost 5 bases to trimming and J lost 1 base; unmatched junction nucleotides: 4. The CDR3 consists of 16 residues. For the CDR3, the DNA is TGTGCCAGCAGCAGCCGACTAGCGGGGGGCACAGATACGCAGTATTTT. Amino acid sequence: CASSSRLAGGTDTQYF.

The chain employs TRBV5-5 and TRBJ2-7, with 7 positions matching TRBD1. V shed 2 bases, J shed 4 bases, and the junction held 18 bases outside the gene matches. From germline, CDR1 is SGHKS and CDR2 YYEKEE (reference sequence). The CDR3 has 18 residues. The CDR3 bases are TGTGCCAGCAGCTTTCGGATGGGCTTTGGGGACAGATCATACGAGCAGTACTTC. Protein sequence: CASSFRMGFGDRSYEQYF. Full variable domain (missing parts from reference TRBV5-5 and TRBJ2-7): DAGVTQSPTHLIKTRGQQVTLRCSPISGHKSVSWYQQVLGQGPQFIFQYYEKEERGRGNFPDRFSARQFPNYSSELNVNALLLGDSALYLCASSFRMGFGDRSYEQYFGPGTRLTVT.